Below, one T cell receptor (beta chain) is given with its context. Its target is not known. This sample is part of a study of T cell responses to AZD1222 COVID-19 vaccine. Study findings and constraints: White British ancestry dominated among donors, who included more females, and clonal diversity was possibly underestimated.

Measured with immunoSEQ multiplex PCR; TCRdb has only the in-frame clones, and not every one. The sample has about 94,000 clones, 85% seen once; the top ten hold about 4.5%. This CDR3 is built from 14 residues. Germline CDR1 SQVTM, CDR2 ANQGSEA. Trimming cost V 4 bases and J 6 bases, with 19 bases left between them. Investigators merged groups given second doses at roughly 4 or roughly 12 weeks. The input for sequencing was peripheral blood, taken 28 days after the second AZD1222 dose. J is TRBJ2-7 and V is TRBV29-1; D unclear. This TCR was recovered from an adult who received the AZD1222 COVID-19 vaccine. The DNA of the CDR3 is TGCAGCGTTGCCCACCCCGACATACATCCCGAGCAGTACTTC. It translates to CSVAHPDIHPEQYF.